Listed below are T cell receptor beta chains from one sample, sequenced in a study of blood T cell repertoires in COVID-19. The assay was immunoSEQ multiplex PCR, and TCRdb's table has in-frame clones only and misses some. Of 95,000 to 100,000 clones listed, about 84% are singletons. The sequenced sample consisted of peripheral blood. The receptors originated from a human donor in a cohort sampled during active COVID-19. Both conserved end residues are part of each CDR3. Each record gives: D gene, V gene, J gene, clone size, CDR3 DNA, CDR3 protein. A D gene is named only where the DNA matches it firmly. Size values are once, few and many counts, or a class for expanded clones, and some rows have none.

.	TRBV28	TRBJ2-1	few	TGTGCCAGCAGCGAACCGGGCATGGAGGGAAGCTCCTACAATGAGCAGTTCTTC	CASSEPGMEGSSYNEQFF
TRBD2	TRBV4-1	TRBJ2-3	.	TGCGCCAGCAGCCAAGATCCCCGAACTAGCGGGGGGTACACAGATACGCAGTATTTT	CASSQDPRTSGGYTDTQYF
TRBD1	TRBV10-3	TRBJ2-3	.	TGTGCCATCACCGCCGGGACAGGGAACTCAGATACGCAGTATTTT	CAITAGTGNSDTQYF
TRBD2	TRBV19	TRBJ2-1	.	TGTGCCAGTAAGGGGACTAGCGGGGCTTACAATGAGCAGTTCTTC	CASKGTSGAYNEQFF
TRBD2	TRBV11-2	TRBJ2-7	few	TGTGCCAGCAGCTCGGGACTAGCGGGAGTTGGGGAGCAGTACTTC	CASSSGLAGVGEQYF
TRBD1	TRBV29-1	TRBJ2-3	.	TGCAGCGTGCGGACAGGGTTAAGCACAGATACGCAGTATTTT	CSVRTGLSTDTQYF
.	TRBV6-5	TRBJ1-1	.	TGTGCCAGCAGTTACTCGACACAGGGGAACACTGAAGCTTTCTTT	CASSYSTQGNTEAFF
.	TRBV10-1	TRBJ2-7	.	TGCGCCAGCAGCGCGGGGCAAACCTACGAGCAGTACTTC	CASSAGQTYEQYF
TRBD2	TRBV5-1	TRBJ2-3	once	TGCGCCAGCAGTAAGGGACTAGCGGGACCCACAGATACGCAGTATTTT	CASSKGLAGPTDTQYF
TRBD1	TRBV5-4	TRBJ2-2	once	TGTGCCAGCAGCATCGGACAGGGTTACACCGGGGAGCTGTTTTTT	CASSIGQGYTGELFF
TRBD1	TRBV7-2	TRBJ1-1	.	TGTGCCAGCAGCTCGGACAGGGTCGGTACTGAAGCTTTCTTT	CASSSDRVGTEAFF
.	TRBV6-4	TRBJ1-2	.	TGTGCCAGCAGTGGAAGGGGCGCGGGAGGCTACACCTTC	CASSGRGAGGYTF
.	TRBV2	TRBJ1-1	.	TGTGCCAGCAGTGATTCTTTGGCGACTGCTTTCTTT	CASSDSLATAFF
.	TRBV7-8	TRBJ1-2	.	TGTGCCAGCAGCTTGAACCCCCAGGGAAAGTACGGCTACACCTTC	CASSLNPQGKYGYTF
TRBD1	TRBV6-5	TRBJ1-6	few	TGTGCCAGCAGTTACACAGGGGATAATTCACCCCTCCACTTT	CASSYTGDNSPLHF
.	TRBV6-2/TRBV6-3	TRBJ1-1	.	TGTGCCAGCAGCAGGACATTCGCTGAAGCTTTCTTT	CASSRTFAEAFF
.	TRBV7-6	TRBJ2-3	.	TGTGCCAGCAGCCCGATCTTGGTAGGGGGCACAGATACGCAGTATTTT	CASSPILVGGTDTQYF
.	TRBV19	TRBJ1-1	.	TGTGCCAGTAGTATCCTGGCGGGGCTGAACACTGAAGCTTTCTTT	CASSILAGLNTEAFF
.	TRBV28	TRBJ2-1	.	TGTGCCAGCAGTTCTGGGGCAGGGGACAATGAGCAGTTCTTC	CASSSGAGDNEQFF
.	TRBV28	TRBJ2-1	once	TGTGCCAGCAGTTTATTAGTTGTCTACAATGAGCAGTTCTTC	CASSLLVVYNEQFF
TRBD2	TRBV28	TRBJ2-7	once	TGTGCCAGCAGTTTAGGGAGGGCATACGAGCAGTACTTC	CASSLGRAYEQYF
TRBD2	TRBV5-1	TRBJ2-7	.	TGCGCCAGCAGCTCGGGCGGGAGCGGGAACGAGCAGTACTTC	CASSSGGSGNEQYF
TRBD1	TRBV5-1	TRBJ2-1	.	TGCGCCAGCAGCTTAGGACAGGGGCGTCGCAATGAGCAGTTCTTC	CASSLGQGRRNEQFF
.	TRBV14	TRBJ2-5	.	TGTGCCAGCAGCCAAGTAGATCGGACCCAGTACTTC	CASSQVDRTQYF
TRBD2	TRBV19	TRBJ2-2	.	TGTGCCGTACTGGGACTAGCGACCACCGGGGAGCTGTTTTTT	CAVLGLATTGELFF
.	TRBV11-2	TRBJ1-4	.	TGTGCCAGCAGCTCCGCGACACAGGCGCAAAATGAAAAACTGTTTTTT	CASSSATQAQNEKLFF
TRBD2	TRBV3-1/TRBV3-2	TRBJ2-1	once	TGTGCCAGCACCAAGGGACTAGCGGGGGCCAATGAGCAGTTCTTC	CASTKGLAGANEQFF
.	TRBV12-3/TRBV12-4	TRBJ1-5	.	TGTGCCAGCAGTTCCGCGGTTGGGCCCCAGCATTTT	CASSSAVGPQHF
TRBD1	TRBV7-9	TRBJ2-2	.	TGTGCCAGCAGCCGGGGACAGGGGAACACCGGGGAGCTGTTTTTT	CASSRGQGNTGELFF
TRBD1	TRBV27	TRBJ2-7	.	TGTGCCAGCCGTGGACAGGGGGGGTCCTACGAGCAGTACTTC	CASRGQGGSYEQYF
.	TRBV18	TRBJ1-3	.	TGTGCCAGCTCACCCCTGGACAACTCTGGAAACACCATATATTTT	CASSPLDNSGNTIYF
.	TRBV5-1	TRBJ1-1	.	TGCGCCAGCAGCTTGTTACGGGGAGCGAACACTGAAGCTTTCTTT	CASSLLRGANTEAFF
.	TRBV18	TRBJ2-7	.	TGTGCCAGCTCACCGTCCACAGGGTACGAGCAGTACTTC	CASSPSTGYEQYF
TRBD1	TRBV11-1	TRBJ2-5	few	TGTGCCAGCAGCTTCCGGGACAGGGGATTGGGGACCCAGTACTTC	CASSFRDRGLGTQYF
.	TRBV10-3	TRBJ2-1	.	TGTGCCATCAGTGTCCGAGACAACTACAATGAGCAGTTCTTC	CAISVRDNYNEQFF
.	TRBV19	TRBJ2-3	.	TGTGCCAGTAGTGGGCAGGGGCGGGCAGATACGCAGTATTTT	CASSGQGRADTQYF
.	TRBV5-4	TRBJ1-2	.	TGTGCCAGCAGCTTGGCGGCGGGTCCATGGGAGGGCTACACCTTC	CASSLAAGPWEGYTF
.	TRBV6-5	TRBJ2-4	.	TGTGCCAGCAGTTCCAGTCCAATTCAAAACATTCAGTACTTC	CASSSSPIQNIQYF
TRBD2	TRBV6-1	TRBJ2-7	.	TGTGCCAGCAGTGAAGGACTAGCGGGAGTCGGTTGGTACGAGCAGTACTTC	CASSEGLAGVGWYEQYF
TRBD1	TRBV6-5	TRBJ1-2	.	TGTGCCAGCAAGCAGGACAGGGGGGTACCCCTCGGCTACACCTTC	CASKQDRGVPLGYTF
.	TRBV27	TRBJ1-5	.	TGTGCCAGCAGTGGGGCTAATAGCAATCAGCCCCAGCATTTT	CASSGANSNQPQHF
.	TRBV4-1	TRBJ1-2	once	TGCGCCAGCAGCTCGATGCCGCCGGGATATGGCTACACCTTC	CASSSMPPGYGYTF